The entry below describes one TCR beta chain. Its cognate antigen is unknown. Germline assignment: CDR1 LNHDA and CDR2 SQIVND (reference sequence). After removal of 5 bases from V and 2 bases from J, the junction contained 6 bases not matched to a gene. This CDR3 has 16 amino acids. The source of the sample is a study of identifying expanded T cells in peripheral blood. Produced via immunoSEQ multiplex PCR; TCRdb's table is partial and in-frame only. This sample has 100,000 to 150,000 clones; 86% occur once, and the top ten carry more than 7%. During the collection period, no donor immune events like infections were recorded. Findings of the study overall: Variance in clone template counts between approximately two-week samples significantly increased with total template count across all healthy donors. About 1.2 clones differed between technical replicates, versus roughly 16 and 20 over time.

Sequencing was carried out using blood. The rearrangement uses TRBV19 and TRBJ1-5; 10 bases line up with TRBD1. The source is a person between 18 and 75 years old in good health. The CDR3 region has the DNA TGTGCCAGTAGTGATCAGACAGGGGGCCGCAATCAGCCCCAGCATTTT. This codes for CASSDQTGGRNQPQHF.